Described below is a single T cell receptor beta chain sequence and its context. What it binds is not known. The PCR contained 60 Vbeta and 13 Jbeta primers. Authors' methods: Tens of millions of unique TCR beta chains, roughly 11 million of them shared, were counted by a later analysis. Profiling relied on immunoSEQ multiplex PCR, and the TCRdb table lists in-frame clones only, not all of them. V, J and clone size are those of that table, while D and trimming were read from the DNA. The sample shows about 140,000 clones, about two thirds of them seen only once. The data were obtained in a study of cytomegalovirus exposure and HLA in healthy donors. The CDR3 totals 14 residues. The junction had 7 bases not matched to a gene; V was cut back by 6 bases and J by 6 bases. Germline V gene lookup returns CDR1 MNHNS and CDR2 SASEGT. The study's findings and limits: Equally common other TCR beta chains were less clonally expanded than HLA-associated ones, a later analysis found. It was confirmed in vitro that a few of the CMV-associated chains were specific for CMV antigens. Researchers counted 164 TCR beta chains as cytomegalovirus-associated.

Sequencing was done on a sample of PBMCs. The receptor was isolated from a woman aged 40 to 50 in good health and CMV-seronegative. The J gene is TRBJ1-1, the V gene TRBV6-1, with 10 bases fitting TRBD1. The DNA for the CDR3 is TGTGCCAGCAGGACAGGGGGCATGAGCGCTGAAGCTTTCTTT. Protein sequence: CASRTGGMSAEAFF.